The rows below give T cell receptor beta chains drawn from one sample of a study of cytomegalovirus exposure and HLA in healthy donors. Here immunoSEQ multiplex PCR was the method, and the copy in TCRdb shows in-frame clones only, minus some. The data contain about 180,000 clones, 70% to 85% of them seen just once; the ten biggest clones take up under 1.5%. The sequenced sample was PBMCs. The receptor set was obtained from a girl aged 2-10 years in good health and CMV-seropositive. The CDR3 runs from the conserved cysteine through the conserved F or W. Fields, in order: V gene, D gene, clone size, J gene, CDR3 protein, CDR3 DNA. D genes are given only for firm matches. Clone size is stated in some rows and not others, as once, few, many or a class when expanded.

>TRBV7-7|NA|NA|TRBJ2-5
CASSPVASGAQYF
TGTGCTAGCAGCCCGGTCGCATCGGGGGCCCAGTACTTC
>TRBV28|TRBD1|once|TRBJ1-1
CASSSLPQGLNTEAFF
TGTGCCAGCAGTTCTCTCCCACAGGGGCTGAACACTGAAGCTTTCTTT
>TRBV5-1|NA|NA|TRBJ2-6
CASSLGTNSGANVLTF
TGCGCCAGCAGCTTAGGGACAAACTCTGGGGCCAACGTCCTGACTTTC
>TRBV7-6|NA|NA|TRBJ2-1
CASSLAPRGGVEQFF
TGTGCCAGCAGCTTAGCGCCCCGCGGAGGGGTTGAGCAGTTCTTC
>TRBV6-1|NA|NA|TRBJ2-1
CASSEPAAVAWANEQFF
TGTGCCAGCAGTGAACCAGCGGCGGTGGCGTGGGCGAATGAGCAGTTCTTC
>TRBV10-3|TRBD1|NA|TRBJ1-2
CAITNQGVLDGYTF
TGTGCCATCACTAACCAGGGGGTGCTGGATGGCTACACCTTC
>TRBV2|TRBD1|NA|TRBJ2-7
CASSEHVRGLEQYF
TGTGCCAGCAGTGAACACGTCAGGGGGCTCGAGCAGTACTTC
>TRBV2|NA|NA|TRBJ2-1
CASRDSSGSSYNEQFF
TGTGCCAGCAGGGATAGTAGCGGTTCCTCCTACAATGAGCAGTTCTTC
>TRBV29-1|TRBD2|NA|TRBJ2-1
CSVEGNLAGVHHEQFF
TGCAGCGTTGAAGGAAATTTGGCGGGAGTCCACCATGAGCAGTTCTTC
>TRBV20-1|TRBD1|NA|TRBJ1-4
CSASPAQGVFF
TGCAGTGCTAGCCCTGCCCAGGGGGTGTTTTTT
>TRBV28|NA|NA|TRBJ1-4
CASSLFGSGGREKLFF
TGTGCCAGCAGTTTATTCGGGTCCGGAGGGCGTGAAAAACTGTTTTTT
>TRBV7-8|TRBD1|NA|TRBJ2-7
CASSINRDRYYEQYF
TGTGCCAGCAGCATAAACCGGGACAGATATTACGAGCAGTACTTC
>TRBV21-1|NA|NA|TRBJ1-2
CASSKVRTGRYGYTF
TGTGCCAGCAGCAAAGTTAGGACAGGGAGGTACGGCTACACCTTC
>TRBV5-1|TRBD1|NA|TRBJ1-3
CASSETGSGNTIYF
TGCGCCAGCTCTGAGACAGGGTCTGGAAACACCATATATTTT